The clone carrying this T cell receptor (beta chain) was observed a few times. Its antigen is not known. The data derive from a study of T cell responses to AZD1222 COVID-19 vaccine. The study's findings and limits: Females outnumbered males among donors, who were mostly white British; clonal diversity was possibly underestimated. Increased Spike-specific TCR breadth and depth were observed after two AZD1222 doses. Repertoires in all cases were sampled only once the peak T cell response had passed.

The assay was immunoSEQ multiplex PCR, and TCRdb's table has in-frame clones only and misses some. This repertoire shows 130,000 to 150,000 clones, approximately 90% found once; its top ten account for 3.4%. The V gene's germline CDR1 is LGHDT and CDR2 YNNKEL (reference sequence). V was trimmed by 3 bases and J by 5 bases, leaving 7 bases between them. The CDR3 length is 13 residues. The genes are TRBV3-1 (or the pseudogene TRBV3-2) and TRBJ2-2, with a tentative D call TRBD2 (5 bases). The sequencing used peripheral blood, collected on day 0 of AZD1222 vaccination. The sequence was obtained from an adult in good health. CDR3: CASSQGATGELFF. CDR3 sequence (DNA): TGTGCCAGCAGCCAGGGAGCGACCGGGGAGCTGTTTTTT.